The 12 T cell receptor beta chains below all came from one sample that was sequenced in a study of blood T cell repertoires in COVID-19. The data were produced by immunoSEQ multiplex PCR, yet TCRdb's version contains in-frame clones alone and is incomplete. The sample lists under 350,000 clones, under 95% occurring once. The source material was PBMCs or T cells enriched from blood (not recorded which). The receptors were sampled from a man between 60 and 75 years old who had recovered from COVID-19.

The CDR3, as DNA: TGTGCCAGCAGCTCACTAGCGGGGGCGGATACGCAGTATTTT. Its protein is CASSSLAGADTQYF. This chain links TRBV7-3 with TRBJ2-3; 11 bases agree with TRBD2. The junction had 3 bases not matched to a gene; V was cut back by 4 bases and J by 6 bases. This CDR3 has 14 residues. Germline CDR1 reads SGHTA; CDR2 reads FQGTGA. Complete variable domain (other parts from reference TRBV7-3 and TRBJ2-3): GAGVSQTPSNKVTEKGKYVELRCDPISGHTALYWYRQSLGQGPEFLIYFQGTGAADDSGLPNDRFFAVRPEGSVSTLKIQRTERGDSAVYLCASSSLAGADTQYFGPGTRLTVL.

This rearrangement joins TRBV4-2 to TRBJ2-7; possibly TRBD2 for D (6 bases). The V end lost 0 bases, the J end lost 9 bases, and 27 bases lay between the germline ends. Germline V CDR1 and CDR2: LGHNA, YNFKEQ. The CDR3 sequence is 18 residues long. CDR3: CASSQDFAGTSLSTRQYF. The CDR3 region has the DNA TGTGCCAGCAGCCAAGATTTCGCGGGAACTAGCTTATCTACGAGGCAGTACTTC.

The V call is TRBV29-1, the J call TRBJ2-3; TRBD2 matches 13 bases. The junction had 2 bases not matched to a gene; V was cut back by 2 bases and J by 6 bases. The germline gives CDR1 SQVTM, CDR2 ANQGSEA. The CDR3 length is 14 residues. The CDR3 sequence: CSVERTSGSDTQYF. The CDR3 bases are TGCAGCGTTGAAAGGACTAGCGGGAGTGATACGCAGTATTTT.

The genes are TRBV7-6 and TRBJ1-6; 8 nucleotides agree with TRBD1. Trimming took 3 bases from V and 6 from J; bases not matched to a gene: 1. Germline V lookup: CDR1 SGHVS, CDR2 FNYEAQ. CDR3 length: 14 amino acids. The CDR3 DNA is TGTGCCAGCAGCTTGGACAGGGCTAATTCACCCCTCCACTTT. This translates into CASSLDRANSPLHF.

This chain links TRBV4-3 with TRBJ1-4, with 8 bases matching TRBD1. V lost 3 bases to trimming and J lost 6 bases; unmatched junction nucleotides: 15. CDR3 length: 18 residues. Germline CDR1 reads LGHNA; CDR2 reads YSLEER. CDR3 in amino acids: CASSQAPGPGQGDEKLFF. As DNA, the CDR3 is TGCGCCAGCAGCCAGGCACCCGGCCCAGGACAGGGTGATGAAAAACTGTTTTTT.

Concerning this clone itself: Distinct nucleotide sequences in the sample also encode this CDR3. The chain employs TRBV18 and TRBJ1-1; the D is unclear. The germline V and J ends were trimmed by 2 bases and 1 base, with 5 bases remaining between them. In germline, CDR1 is KGHSH, CDR2 LQKENI. The CDR3 is 13 amino acids. The CDR3 is CASSPTGNTEAFF. CDR3 in DNA: TGTGCCAGCTCACCAACGGGGAACACTGAAGCTTTCTTT. Filled out from reference TRBV18 and TRBJ1-1, the complete variable domain reads NAGVMQNPRHLVRRRGQEARLRCSPMKGHSHVYWYRQLPEEGLKFMVYLQKENIIDESGMPKERFSAEFPKEGPSILRIQQVVRGDSAAYFCASSPTGNTEAFFGQGTRLTVV.

This chain connects TRBV30 to TRBJ1-4; no firm D call. The CDR3 runs to 12 residues. Trimming cost V 0 bases and J 12 bases, with 11 bases left between them. Germline CDR1 GTSNPN, CDR2 SVGIG (reference sequence). The CDR3, as DNA: TGTGCCTGGAGTGTAAGTGGAGGGCAACTGTTTTTT. Protein product: CAWSVSGGQLFF.

The chain carries TRBV7-8 and TRBJ1-6; 10 nucleotides agree with TRBD1. Germline assignment: CDR1 SGHVS and CDR2 FQNEAQ. The CDR3 loop spans 15 amino acids. The V gene end was trimmed by 5 bases and the J gene end by 10 bases; junction bases not matched to a gene: 8. The CDR3 DNA is TGTGCCAGCAGCACGCGACAGGGGGCAAGGTCACCCCTCCACTTT. Its translation: CASSTRQGARSPLHF. Complete variable domain (other parts from reference TRBV7-8 and TRBJ1-6): GAGVSQSPRYKVAKRGQDVALRCDPISGHVSLFWYQQALGQGPEFLTYFQNEAQLDKSGLPSDRFFAERPEGSVSTLKIQRTQQEDSAVYLCASSTRQGARSPLHFGNGTRLTVT.

This clone came up a few times. This chain connects TRBV5-1 to TRBJ2-7; 10 bases map to TRBD2. The CDR3 contains 16 residues. Per the germline V gene, CDR1 is SGHRS and CDR2 is YFSETQ. Trimming took 0 bases from V and 2 from J; bases not matched to a gene: 5. Here the CDR3 reads CASSLGSAGGAYEQYF. The CDR3 coding sequence is TGCGCCAGCAGCTTGGGTTCAGCGGGAGGGGCCTACGAGCAGTACTTC. The variable domain in full, completed from reference TRBV5-1 and TRBJ2-7, reads KAGVTQTPRYLIKTRGQQVTLSCSPISGHRSVSWYQQTPGQGLQFLFEYFSETQRNKGNFPGRFSGRQFSNSRSEMNVSTLELGDSALYLCASSLGSAGGAYEQYFGPGTRLTVT.

V gene TRBV5-1 combines with J gene TRBJ2-1; TRBD2 matches 9 bases. From germline, CDR1 is SGHRS and CDR2 YFSETQ. With 1 base clipped from V and 4 bases from J, the junction kept 3 bases outside the gene matches. The CDR3 loop spans 15 amino acids. The CDR3 DNA reads as TGCGCCAGCAGCTTGAGGCTAGCGGGATACAATGAGCAGTTCTTC. Translating it yields CASSLRLAGYNEQFF.

The chain joins TRBV29-1 to TRBJ1-2; D is possibly TRBD1 (5 bases). The length of the CDR3 is 14 residues. Germline V gene data show CDR1 as SQVTM and CDR2 as ANQGSEA. The V and J ends lost 5 bases and 2 bases respectively, with 15 bases between them. Written as DNA, the CDR3 is TGCAGCGTTTACCACGGGGAGGGGAACTATGGCTACACCTTC. Protein product: CSVYHGEGNYGYTF.

The V and J genes are TRBV27 and TRBJ1-2; 9 bases map to TRBD1. Germline CDR1 and CDR2: MNHEY and SMNVEV (reference sequence). CDR3 length: 14 amino acids. After removal of 5 bases from V and 4 bases from J, the junction contained 5 bases not matched to a gene. Here the CDR3 reads CASSRQGDSYGYTF. Here the CDR3 DNA reads TGTGCCAGCAGTCGACAGGGGGACAGCTATGGCTACACCTTC.